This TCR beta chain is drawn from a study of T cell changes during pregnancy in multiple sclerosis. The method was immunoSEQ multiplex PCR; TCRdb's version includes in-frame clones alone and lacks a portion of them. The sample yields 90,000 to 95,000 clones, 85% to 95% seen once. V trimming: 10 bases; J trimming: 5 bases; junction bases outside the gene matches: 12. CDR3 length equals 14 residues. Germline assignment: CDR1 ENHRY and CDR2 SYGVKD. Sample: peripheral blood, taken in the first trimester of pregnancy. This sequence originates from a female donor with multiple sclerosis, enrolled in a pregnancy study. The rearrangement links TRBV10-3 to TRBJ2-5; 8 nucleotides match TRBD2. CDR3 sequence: CATNGGGRGETQYF. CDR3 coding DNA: TGTGCCACCAACGGGGGGGGCCGGGGGGAGACCCAGTACTTC.